The 17 T cell receptor beta chains below all came from one sample that was sequenced in a study of graft-versus-host responses after intestinal transplantation. Profiling relied on immunoSEQ multiplex PCR, and the TCRdb table lists in-frame clones only, not all of them. The sample contains fewer than 25,000 clones, approximately 46% of which appear only once. Here the sequenced sample was alloreactive CD4+ T cells from a mixed lymphocyte reaction culture, taken before intestinal transplant. Subset noted: CFSE-low proliferating T cells sorted from approximately 6-day pre-transplant mixed lymphocyte reaction (GvH or HvG direction). The receptors originated from a human patient who received an intestinal transplant.

V is TRBV11-3 and J is TRBJ2-2; TRBD1 aligns across 7 bases. Germline loops: CDR1 SGHNT, CDR2 YENEEA. V dropped 5 bases and J dropped 0; count of bases not matched to a gene: 3. The CDR3 contains 15 residues. CDR3 sequence (DNA): TGTGCCAGCAGCCCCGGGACAGCGAACACCGGGGAGCTGTTTTTT. As protein: CASSPGTANTGELFF.

The gene calls are TRBV4-1 and TRBJ1-3; TRBD1 aligns across 7 bases. Germline assignment: CDR1 MGHRA and CDR2 YSYEKL. With 4 bases clipped from V and 0 bases from J, the junction kept 3 bases outside the gene matches. The CDR3 covers 15 residues. The CDR3 protein is CASSPDRVSGNTIYF. The CDR3 DNA reads as TGCGCCAGCAGCCCCGACAGGGTCTCTGGAAACACCATATATTTT.

This clone was seen only a few times. The chain couples TRBV6-1 to TRBJ2-1, with TRBD2 as a possible D gene (6 bases). CDR3 size: 14 residues. The germline V gene has CDR1 MNHNS and CDR2 SASEGT. Trimming stripped 7 bases from V and 2 bases from J, with 12 bases between. CDR3 DNA sequence: TGTGCCAGCATGGACTGGGGGGCCTACAATGAGCAGTTCTTC. It translates to CASMDWGAYNEQFF.

V usage is TRBV18 and J usage is TRBJ2-5; 8 positions agree with TRBD1. V shed 2 bases and J 5 bases; nucleotides not matched to a gene: 7. Germline values: CDR1 KGHSH, CDR2 LQKENI. The CDR3 loop spans 15 amino acids. The chain's CDR3 is CASSPVTGVGETQYF. The DNA of the CDR3 is TGTGCCAGCTCACCAGTGACAGGGGTCGGGGAGACCCAGTACTTC. Full variable domain (outside the CDR3, taken from reference TRBV18 and TRBJ2-5): NAGVMQNPRHLVRRRGQEARLRCSPMKGHSHVYWYRQLPEEGLKFMVYLQKENIIDESGMPKERFSAEFPKEGPSILRIQQVVRGDSAAYFCASSPVTGVGETQYFGPGTRLLVL.

The gene calls are TRBV5-1 and TRBJ2-3; possibly TRBD2 for D (5 bases). The CDR3 covers 15 residues. V lost 0 bases, J lost 3 bases, and 11 bases lay in between. Germline V lookup: CDR1 SGHRS, CDR2 YFSETQ. CDR3 DNA: TGCGCCAGCAGCTTGGTCGGGGTGGGTACAGATACGCAGTATTTT. Amino acid sequence: CASSLVGVGTDTQYF.

The chain combines TRBV13 with TRBJ1-2, with TRBD1 as a possible D gene (6 bases). There are 13 residues in the CDR3. The V gene lost 3 bases and the J gene lost 5 bases, with 10 bases spanning the gap. Germline-derived CDR1 and CDR2 are PRHDT and FYEKMQ (reference sequence). CDR3 region: CASSLNRVYGYTF. The CDR3 coding sequence is TGTGCCAGCAGCTTGAACAGGGTTTATGGCTACACCTTC.

This chain links TRBV6-5 with TRBJ2-5, with 7 bases lining up with TRBD1. The DNA end is a closer match to TRBJ2-7, so the J assignment may be wrong. The germline V gene encodes CDR1 MNHEY and CDR2 SVGAGI. This CDR3 comprises 13 residues. CDR3 sequence reads: CASRGDSPYEQYF. CDR3 nucleotides: TGTGCCAGCAGGGGGGACAGCCCCTACGAGCAGTACTTC.

The chain recombines TRBV7-9 with TRBJ2-5, with 13 positions matching TRBD2. The CDR3 extends over 16 amino acids. Per germline, CDR1 SEHNR and CDR2 FQNEAQ (reference sequence). Trimming took 5 bases from V and 2 from J; bases not matched to a gene: 5. The CDR3, as DNA: TGTGCCAGCAGCCCAGGGACTAGCGGGGAACAAGAGACCCAGTACTTC. This codes for CASSPGTSGEQETQYF. The variable domain in full, completed from reference TRBV7-9 and TRBJ2-5, reads DTGVSQNPRHKITKRGQNVTFRCDPISEHNRLYWYRQTLGQGPEFLTYFQNEAQLEKSRLLSDRFSAERPKGSFSTLEIQRTEQGDSAMYLCASSPGTSGEQETQYFGPGTRLLVL.

A note on this clone: A junction boundary mismatches the germline segment, possibly from a read error. V is TRBV18 and J is TRBJ2-2; 9 bases are shared with TRBD1. The CDR3 is 15 amino acids. The germline V gene has CDR1 KGHSH and CDR2 LQKENI. In nucleotides, the CDR3 is TGTGCCAGTTCACCTTGGGACAGGGACACCGGGGAGCTGTTTTTT. Translating it yields CASSPWDRDTGELFF.

The CDR3 here is CASSLAGAPNNEQFF. In DNA form, the CDR3 reads TGTGCCAGCAGCTTAGCAGGGGCGCCCAACAATGAGCAGTTCTTC. The chain combines TRBV11-2 with TRBJ2-1, with D perhaps matching TRBD1 (6 bases). CDR1 and CDR2 from the germline V gene are SGHAT and FQNNGV. This CDR3 has 15 residues. V dropped 1 base and J dropped 5 bases, with 12 bases sitting between them.

This clone was observed a handful of times. The chain carries TRBV29-1 and TRBJ2-1, with a possible D match to TRBD1 (7 bases). V lost 7 bases and J lost 8, with 12 bases in between. The CDR3 length is 11 residues. Germline CDR1 is SQVTM and CDR2 is ANQGSEA. DNA of the CDR3: TGCAGCGCAAGCAGGGGGGATGAGCAGTTCTTC. This translates into CSASRGDEQFF.

V and J are TRBV10-3 and TRBJ1-3; D possibly corresponds to TRBD1 (5 bases). Germline V gives CDR1 ENHRY, CDR2 SYGVKD. The CDR3 contains 10 residues. V lost 10 bases and J 8 bases, leaving 9 bases between the germline ends. The chain's CDR3 is CASQQDTIYF. CDR3 bases: TGTGCCAGTCAACAGGACACCATATATTTT.

The V gene is TRBV10-2, the J gene TRBJ2-7, with 10 bases identical to TRBD2. There are 15 residues in the CDR3. J gave up 1 base and V 6 bases, and 6 bases lay outside the gene matches. Germline values: CDR1 WSHSY, CDR2 SAAADI. The CDR3 nucleotides are TGCGCCAGCAGCCCGATAGCGGGGGGTTCCTACGAGCAGTACTTC. It translates to CASSPIAGGSYEQYF.

By sample fraction, this clone is medium-sized (0.01 to 0.1%). The rearrangement joins TRBV6-5 to TRBJ1-3; perhaps TRBD1 as D (6 bases). CDR1 and CDR2 (germline): MNHEY, SVGAGI. This CDR3 has 15 residues. V shed 6 bases and J shed 4 bases, with 16 bases lying between them. This CDR3 is CASSQIRGRGNTIYF. CDR3 nucleotides: TGTGCCAGCAGCCAAATCAGGGGAAGAGGAAACACCATATATTTT.

This clone showed up just a few times. The chain joins TRBV10-3 to TRBJ2-5, with D perhaps TRBD2 (7 bases). This CDR3 comprises 14 residues. Trimming removed 2 bases at V and 5 bases at J, with 12 bases between. Germline V gene sequence: CDR1 ENHRY, CDR2 SYGVKD. CDR3 in amino acids: CAISEPGGQETQYF. In DNA, the CDR3 is TGTGCCATCAGTGAGCCGGGGGGCCAGGAGACCCAGTACTTC.

J is TRBJ2-1 and V is TRBV7-9; TRBD1 agrees at 8 bases. V dropped 2 bases and J dropped 8; count of bases not matched to a gene: 11. The length of the CDR3 is 16 residues. Germline lookup yields CDR1 SEHNR and CDR2 FQNEAQ (reference sequence). CDR3 in DNA: TGTGCCAGCAGCTTAATTTGGGCCAGGGGGCAGGATGAGCAGTTCTTC. Translation gives CASSLIWARGQDEQFF.

The genes are TRBV27 and TRBJ1-1; tentatively, D is TRBD1 (5 bases). Between the trimmed V and J ends, which lost 7 bases and 4 bases, there was a span of 13 bases. The V gene's germline CDR1 is MNHEY and CDR2 SMNVEV (reference sequence). The CDR3 is 13 residues long. The CDR3 nucleotides read TGTGCCAGCACGACCGGGGGAGGCACTGAAGCTTTCTTT. Translated: CASTTGGGTEAFF.